This TCR beta chain was documented in a study of neoadjuvant nivolumab and ipilimumab in lung cancer. The protocol was immunoSEQ multiplex PCR, while the TCRdb copy is restricted to in-frame clones and leaves out a portion. Of 24,000 or so clones in the sample, 75% to 90% were seen once. This CDR3 contains 14 residues. Germline CDR1 is MNHNS and CDR2 is SASEGT. The V gene end was trimmed by 11 bases and the J gene end by 4 bases; junction bases not matched to a gene: 7. The genes are TRBV6-1 and TRBJ2-3, with 12 bases aligning to TRBD1. This clonotype originated in an adult with non-small cell lung cancer. The sample consisted of peripheral blood, taken before neoadjuvant nivolumab, alone or with ipilimumab. CDR3 coding DNA: TGTGCCGCGACCGGGACAGGGGGCCCAGATACGCAGTATTTT. It specifies CAATGTGGPDTQYF.